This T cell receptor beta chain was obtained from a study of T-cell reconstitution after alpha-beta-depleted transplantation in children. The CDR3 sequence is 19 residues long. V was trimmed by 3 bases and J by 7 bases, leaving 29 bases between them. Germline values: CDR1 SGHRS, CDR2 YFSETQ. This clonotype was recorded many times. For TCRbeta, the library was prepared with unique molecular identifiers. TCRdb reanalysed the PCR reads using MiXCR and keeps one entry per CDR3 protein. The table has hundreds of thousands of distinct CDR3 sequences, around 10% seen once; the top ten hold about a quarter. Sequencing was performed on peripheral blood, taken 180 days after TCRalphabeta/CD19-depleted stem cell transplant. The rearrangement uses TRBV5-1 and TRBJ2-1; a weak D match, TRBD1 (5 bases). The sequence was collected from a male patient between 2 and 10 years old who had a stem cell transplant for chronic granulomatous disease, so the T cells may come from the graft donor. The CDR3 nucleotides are TGCGCCAGCAGCTCCGGTGTGGGGCGTCAGGTCGTAATCTATAATGAGCAGTTCTTC. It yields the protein CASSSGVGRQVVIYNEQFF.